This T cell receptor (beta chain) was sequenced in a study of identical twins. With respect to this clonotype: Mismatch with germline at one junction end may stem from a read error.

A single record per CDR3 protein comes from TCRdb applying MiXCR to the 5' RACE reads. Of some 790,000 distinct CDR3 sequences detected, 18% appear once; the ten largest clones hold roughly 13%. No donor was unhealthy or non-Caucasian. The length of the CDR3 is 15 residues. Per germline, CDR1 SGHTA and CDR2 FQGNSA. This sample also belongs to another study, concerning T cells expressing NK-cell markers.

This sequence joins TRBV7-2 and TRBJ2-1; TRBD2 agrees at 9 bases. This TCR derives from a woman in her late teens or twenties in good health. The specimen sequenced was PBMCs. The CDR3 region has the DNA TGTGCCAGCAGCGTAGCGGGGGTCTCCTACAATGAGCAGTTCTTC. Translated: CASSVAGVSYNEQFF. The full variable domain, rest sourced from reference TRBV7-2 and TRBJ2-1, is GAGVSQSPSNKVTEKGKDVELRCDPISGHTALYWYRQSLGQGLEFLIYFQGNSAPDKSGLPSDRFSAERTGGSVSTLTIQRTQQEDSAVYLCASSVAGVSYNEQFFGPGTRLTVL.